The 2 T cell receptor beta chains below come from one sample, sequenced in a study of long-term antiretroviral therapy in people with HIV (dated by TCRdb to 2022 to 2024). The immunoSEQ hsTCRB v3.0 assay was used at survey level resolution to sequence the TRB variable region. Imported from immuneACCESS, the table was reduced by TCRdb to in-frame sequences with V and J called. These copies leave out some clones; in studies compared against another copy, an unresolved V gene accounts for under half, and the cause of the remainder is not known. The table for this sample lists about 32,000 clones; approximately 85% of them were counted only once. Together, the top ten hold roughly 4% of the sample. The specimen comprised unsorted PBMCs, sampled around 3.3 years after starting antiretroviral therapy. The source is a man aged 18 to 29 with HIV.

The chain is built from TRBV6-6 and TRBJ1-1, with D perhaps TRBD1 (5 bases). V lost 7 bases, J lost 6 bases, and 18 bases lay in between. CDR3 length: 14 amino acids. Germline lookup yields CDR1 MNHNY and CDR2 SVGAGI (reference sequence). CDR3 amino acids: CASTPKGRVPEAFF. The CDR3 nucleotides are TGTGCCAGCACCCCCAAAGGCAGGGTCCCTGAAGCTTTCTTT.

This clone occurred once. This chain uses TRBV7-6 with TRBJ1-1; D may be TRBD1 (5 bases). Germline values: CDR1 SGHVS, CDR2 FNYEAQ. Between the trimmed V and J ends, which lost 5 bases and 5 bases, there was a span of 18 bases. This CDR3 is 15 amino acids long. As DNA, the CDR3 is TGTGCCAGCAGCCTAAAATCGGGGGGAGGAACTGAAGCTTTCTTT. Translating gives CASSLKSGGGTEAFF. The full variable domain, in which reference TRBV7-6 and TRBJ1-1 provide the parts outside the CDR3, is GAGVSQSPRYKVTKRGQDVALRCDPISGHVSLYWYRQALGQGPEFLTYFNYEAQQDKSGLPNDRFSAERPEGSISTLTIQRTEQRDSAMYRCASSLKSGGGTEAFFGQGTRLTVV.